This TCR beta chain emerged from a study of OX40 agonist ivuxolimab in advanced cancers. As for the study in general: Those treated in dose escalation had hepatocellular carcinoma, melanoma, renal cell cancer or head and neck cancer. Three patients responded partially, comprising one with hepatocellular carcinoma and two with cutaneous melanoma.

Produced via immunoSEQ multiplex PCR; TCRdb's table is partial and in-frame only. Here the sample spans around 25,000 clones, around 73% being singletons. For this clone: Antigen specificity is unknown.

Blood got drawn at baseline, again on cycle 4 day 1, and then on cycle 7 day 1. CDR1 and CDR2 (germline): SEHNR, FQNEAQ (reference sequence). Unmatched junction bases numbered 7, after V lost 5 bases and J lost 0 bases. The CDR3 covers 16 residues. The study's findings and limits: At doses 0.1 to 3.0 mg/kg, CD4+ and CD8+ clones expanded.

The chain recombines TRBV7-9 with TRBJ2-1; 7 bases line up with TRBD2. The TCR was taken from an adult with an advanced solid tumor such as melanoma, head and neck, liver or kidney cancer. The specimen comprised CD4+ or CD8+ T cells sorted from blood, sampled in a trial of the OX40 agonist ivuxolimab. The CDR3, as DNA: TGTGCCAGCAGCCCTAGGGGACTAAGCTCCTACAATGAGCAGTTCTTC. Residues: CASSPRGLSSYNEQFF.